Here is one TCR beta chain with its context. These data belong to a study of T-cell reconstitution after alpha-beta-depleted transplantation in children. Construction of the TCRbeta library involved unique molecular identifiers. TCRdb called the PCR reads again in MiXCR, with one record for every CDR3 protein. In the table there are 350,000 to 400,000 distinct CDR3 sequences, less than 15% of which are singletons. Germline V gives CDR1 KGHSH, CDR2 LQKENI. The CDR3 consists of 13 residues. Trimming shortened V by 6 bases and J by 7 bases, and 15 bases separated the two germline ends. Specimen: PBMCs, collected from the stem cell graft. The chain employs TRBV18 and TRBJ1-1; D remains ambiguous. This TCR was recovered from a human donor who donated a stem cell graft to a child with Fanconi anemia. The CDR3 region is CASSLLGGIEAFF. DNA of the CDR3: TGTGCCAGCTCGCTTCTGGGCGGTATTGAAGCTTTCTTT.